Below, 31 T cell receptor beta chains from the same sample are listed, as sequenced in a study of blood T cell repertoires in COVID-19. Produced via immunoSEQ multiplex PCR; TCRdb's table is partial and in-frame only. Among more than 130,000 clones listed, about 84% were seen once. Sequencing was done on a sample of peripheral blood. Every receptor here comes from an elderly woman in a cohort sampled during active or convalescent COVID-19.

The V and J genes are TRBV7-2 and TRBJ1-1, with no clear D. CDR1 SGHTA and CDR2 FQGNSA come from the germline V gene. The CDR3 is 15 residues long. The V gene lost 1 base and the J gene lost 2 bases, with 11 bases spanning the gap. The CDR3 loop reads CASSLVSQVNTEAFF. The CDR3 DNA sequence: TGTGCCAGCAGCTTAGTTAGTCAGGTTAACACTGAAGCTTTCTTT.

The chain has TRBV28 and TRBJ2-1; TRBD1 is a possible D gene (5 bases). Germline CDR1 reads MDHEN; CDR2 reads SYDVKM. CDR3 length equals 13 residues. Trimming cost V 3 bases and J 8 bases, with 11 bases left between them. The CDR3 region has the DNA TGTGCCAGCAGTTTTGGCAGGGCCGATGAGCAGTTCTTC. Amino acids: CASSFGRADEQFF. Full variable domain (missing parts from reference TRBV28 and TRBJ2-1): DVKVTQSSRYLVKRTGEKVFLECVQDMDHENMFWYRQDPGLGLRLIYFSYDVKMKEKGDIPEGYSVSREKKERFSLILESASTNQTSMYLCASSFGRADEQFFGPGTRLTVL.

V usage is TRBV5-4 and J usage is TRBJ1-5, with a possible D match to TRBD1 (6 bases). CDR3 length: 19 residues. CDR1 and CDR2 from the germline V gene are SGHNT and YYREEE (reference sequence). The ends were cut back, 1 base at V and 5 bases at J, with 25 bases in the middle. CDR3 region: CASSLCYGQGRFVDQPQHF. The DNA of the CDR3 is TGTGCCAGCAGCTTGTGTTATGGCCAGGGGCGCTTTGTGGATCAGCCCCAGCATTTT.

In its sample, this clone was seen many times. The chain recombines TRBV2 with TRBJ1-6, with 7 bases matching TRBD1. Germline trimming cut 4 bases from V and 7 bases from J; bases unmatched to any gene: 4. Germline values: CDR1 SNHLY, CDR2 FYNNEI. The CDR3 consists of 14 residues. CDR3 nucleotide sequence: TGTGCCAGCAGTGTCGACAGGGTCAATTCACCCCTCCACTTT. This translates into CASSVDRVNSPLHF.

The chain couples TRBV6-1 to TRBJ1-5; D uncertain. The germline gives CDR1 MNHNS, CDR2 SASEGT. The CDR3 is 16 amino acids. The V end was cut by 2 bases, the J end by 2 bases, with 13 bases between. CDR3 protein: CASSELGGAGNQPQHF. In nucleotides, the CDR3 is TGTGCCAGCAGTGAATTGGGAGGAGCGGGCAATCAGCCCCAGCATTTT.

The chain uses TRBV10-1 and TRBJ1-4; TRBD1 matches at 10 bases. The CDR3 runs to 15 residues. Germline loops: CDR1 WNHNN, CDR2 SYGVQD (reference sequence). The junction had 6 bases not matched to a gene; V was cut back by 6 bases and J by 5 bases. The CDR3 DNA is TGCGCCAGCAGCCCTCCGGGACAGGGGAATGAAAAACTGTTTTTT. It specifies CASSPPGQGNEKLFF.

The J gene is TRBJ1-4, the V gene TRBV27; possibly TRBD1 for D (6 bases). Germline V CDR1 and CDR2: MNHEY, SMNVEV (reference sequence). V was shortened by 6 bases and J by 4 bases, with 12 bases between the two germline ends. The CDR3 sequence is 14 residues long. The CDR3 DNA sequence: TGTGCCAGCAGGACCAGGGGCCGTAATGAAAAACTGTTTTTT. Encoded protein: CASRTRGRNEKLFF.

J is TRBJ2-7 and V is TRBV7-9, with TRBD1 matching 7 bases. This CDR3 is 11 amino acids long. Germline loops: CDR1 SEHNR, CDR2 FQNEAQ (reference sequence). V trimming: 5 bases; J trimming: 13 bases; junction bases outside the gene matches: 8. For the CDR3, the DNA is TGTGCCAGCAGCCCCGGACAGGTCGTTTACTTC. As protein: CASSPGQVVYF.

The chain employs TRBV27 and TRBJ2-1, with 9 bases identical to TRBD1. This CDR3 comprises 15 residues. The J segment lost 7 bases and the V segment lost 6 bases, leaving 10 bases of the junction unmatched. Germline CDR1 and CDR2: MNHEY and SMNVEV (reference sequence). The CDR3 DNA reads TGTGCCAGCAGAAAGCGACAGGGGGACGGGAATGAGCAGTTCTTC. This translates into CASRKRQGDGNEQFF.

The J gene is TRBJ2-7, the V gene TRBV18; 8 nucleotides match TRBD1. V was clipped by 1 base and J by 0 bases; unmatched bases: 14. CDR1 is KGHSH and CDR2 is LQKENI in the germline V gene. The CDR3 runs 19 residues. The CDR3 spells CASSPHAGQGPLSSYEQYF. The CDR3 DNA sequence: TGTGCCAGCTCACCACACGCCGGACAGGGCCCTTTAAGCTCCTACGAGCAGTACTTC.

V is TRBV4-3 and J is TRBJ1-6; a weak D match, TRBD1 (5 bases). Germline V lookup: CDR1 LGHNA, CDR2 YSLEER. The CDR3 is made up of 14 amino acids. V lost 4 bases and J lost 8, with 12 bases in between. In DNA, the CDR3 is TGCGCCAGCAGCCGTAAGACCAGGGATTCACCCCTCCACTTT. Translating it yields CASSRKTRDSPLHF.

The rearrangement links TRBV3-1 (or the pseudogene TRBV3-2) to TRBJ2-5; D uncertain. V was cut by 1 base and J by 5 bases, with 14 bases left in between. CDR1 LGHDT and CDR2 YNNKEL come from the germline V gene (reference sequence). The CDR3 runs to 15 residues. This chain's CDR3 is CASSQALGRWETQYF. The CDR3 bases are TGTGCCAGCAGCCAAGCTCTGGGCCGGTGGGAGACCCAGTACTTC.

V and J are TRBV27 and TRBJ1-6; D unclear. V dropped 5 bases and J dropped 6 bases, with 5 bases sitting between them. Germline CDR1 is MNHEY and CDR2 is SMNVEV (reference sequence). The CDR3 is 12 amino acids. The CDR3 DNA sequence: TGTGCCAGCAGTCCCCGTAATTCACCCCTCCACTTT. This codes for CASSPRNSPLHF.

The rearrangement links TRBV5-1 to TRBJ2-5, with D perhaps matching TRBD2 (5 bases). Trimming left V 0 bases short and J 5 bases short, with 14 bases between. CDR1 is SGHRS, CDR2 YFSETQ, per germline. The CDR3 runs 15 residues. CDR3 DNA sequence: TGCGCCAGCAGCTTGGCGGGAACCTCTGCGGAGACCCAGTACTTC. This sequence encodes CASSLAGTSAETQYF.

The CDR3 DNA is TGTGCCAGCTCACCACCTTCCAGGGGGCGTTCGGACTATGGCTACACCTTC. This sequence encodes CASSPPSRGRSDYGYTF. This chain links TRBV18 with TRBJ1-2, with 8 bases matching TRBD1. The CDR3 loop spans 17 amino acids. V shed 0 bases and J 3 bases; nucleotides not matched to a gene: 9. Germline V gives CDR1 KGHSH, CDR2 LQKENI.

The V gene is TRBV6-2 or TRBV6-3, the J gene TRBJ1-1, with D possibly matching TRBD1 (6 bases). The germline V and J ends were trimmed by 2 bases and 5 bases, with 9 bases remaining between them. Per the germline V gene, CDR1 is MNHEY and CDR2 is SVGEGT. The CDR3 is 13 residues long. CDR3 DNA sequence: TGTGCCAGCAGTTACCCGACAGGAACTGAAGCTTTCTTT. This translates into CASSYPTGTEAFF.

This CDR3 reads CANGLGDEQYV. The CDR3 DNA reads as TGTGCCAACGGACTAGGTGACGAGCAGTACGTC. V is TRBV19 and J is TRBJ2-7, with 7 bases aligning to TRBD2. From germline, CDR1 is LNHDA and CDR2 SQIVND (reference sequence). V shed 10 bases and J 5 bases; nucleotides not matched to a gene: 5. This CDR3 comprises 11 residues.

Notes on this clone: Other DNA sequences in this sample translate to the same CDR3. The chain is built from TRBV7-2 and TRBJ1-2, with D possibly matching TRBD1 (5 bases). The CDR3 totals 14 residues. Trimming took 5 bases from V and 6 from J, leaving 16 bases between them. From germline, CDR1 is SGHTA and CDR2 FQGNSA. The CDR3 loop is CASSIDTGGDGYTF. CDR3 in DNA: TGTGCCAGCAGCATAGACACTGGAGGGGATGGCTACACCTTC.

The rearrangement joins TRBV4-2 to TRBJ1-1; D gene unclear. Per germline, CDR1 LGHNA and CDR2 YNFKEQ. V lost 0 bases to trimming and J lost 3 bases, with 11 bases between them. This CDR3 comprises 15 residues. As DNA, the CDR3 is TGTGCCAGCAGCCAAGATACGGTGGGAGACACTGAAGCTTTCTTT. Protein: CASSQDTVGDTEAFF.

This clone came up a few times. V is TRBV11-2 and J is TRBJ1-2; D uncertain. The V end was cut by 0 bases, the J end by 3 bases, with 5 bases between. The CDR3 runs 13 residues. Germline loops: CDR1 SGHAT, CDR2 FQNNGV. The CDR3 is CASSLELDYGYTF. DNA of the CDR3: TGTGCCAGCAGCTTAGAATTAGACTATGGCTACACCTTC. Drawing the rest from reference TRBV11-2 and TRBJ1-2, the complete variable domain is EAGVAQSPRYKIIEKRQSVAFWCNPISGHATLYWYQQILGQGPKLLIQFQNNGVVDDSQLPKDRFSAERLKGVDSTLKIQPAKLEDSAVYLCASSLELDYGYTFGSGTRLTVV.

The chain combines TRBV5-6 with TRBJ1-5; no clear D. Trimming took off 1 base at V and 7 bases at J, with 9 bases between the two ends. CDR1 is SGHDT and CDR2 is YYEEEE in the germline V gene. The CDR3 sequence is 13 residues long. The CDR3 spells CASSLSRNQPQHF. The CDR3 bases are TGTGCCAGCAGCTTGTCCAGAAACCAGCCCCAGCATTTT.

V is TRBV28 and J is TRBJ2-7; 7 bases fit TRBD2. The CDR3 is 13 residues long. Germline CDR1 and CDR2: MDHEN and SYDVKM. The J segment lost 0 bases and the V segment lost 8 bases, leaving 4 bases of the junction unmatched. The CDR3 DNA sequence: TGTGCCAGCCAAAAGCGGGGCTCCTACGAGCAGTACGTC. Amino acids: CASQKRGSYEQYV.

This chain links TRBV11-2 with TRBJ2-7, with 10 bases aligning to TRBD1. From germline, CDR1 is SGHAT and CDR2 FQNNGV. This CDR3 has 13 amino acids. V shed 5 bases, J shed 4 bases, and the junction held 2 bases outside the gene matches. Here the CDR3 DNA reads TGTGCCAGCAGCCGGGACAGGGGTTACGAGCAGTACTTC. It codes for CASSRDRGYEQYF.

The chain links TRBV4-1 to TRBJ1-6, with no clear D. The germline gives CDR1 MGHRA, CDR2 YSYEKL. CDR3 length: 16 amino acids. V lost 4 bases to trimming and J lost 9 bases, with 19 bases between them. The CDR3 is CASSPSGVRIGSPLHF. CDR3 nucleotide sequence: TGCGCCAGCAGCCCGAGCGGGGTTCGGATTGGTTCACCCCTCCACTTT.

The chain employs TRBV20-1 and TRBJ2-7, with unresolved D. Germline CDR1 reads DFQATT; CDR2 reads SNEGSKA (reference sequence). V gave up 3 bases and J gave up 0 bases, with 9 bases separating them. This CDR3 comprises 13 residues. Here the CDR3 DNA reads TGCAGTGCTAGTGGGCACCTCTCCTACGAGCAGTACGTC. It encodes CSASGHLSYEQYV.

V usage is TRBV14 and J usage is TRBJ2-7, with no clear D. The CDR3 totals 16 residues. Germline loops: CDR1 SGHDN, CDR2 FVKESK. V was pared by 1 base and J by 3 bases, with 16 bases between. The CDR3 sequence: CASSQGRSSSGYEQYF. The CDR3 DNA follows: TGTGCCAGCAGCCAAGGTAGGAGCTCCTCGGGCTACGAGCAGTACTTC.

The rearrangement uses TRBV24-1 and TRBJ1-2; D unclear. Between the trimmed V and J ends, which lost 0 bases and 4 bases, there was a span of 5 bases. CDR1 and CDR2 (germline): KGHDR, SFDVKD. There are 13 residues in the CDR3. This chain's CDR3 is CATSDLPGYGYTF. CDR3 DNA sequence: TGTGCCACCAGTGATTTGCCAGGCTATGGCTACACCTTC.

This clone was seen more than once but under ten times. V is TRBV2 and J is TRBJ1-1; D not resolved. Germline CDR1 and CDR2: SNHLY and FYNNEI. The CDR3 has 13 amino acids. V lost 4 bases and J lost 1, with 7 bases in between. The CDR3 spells CASSGSGNTEAFF. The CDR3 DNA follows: TGTGCCAGCAGTGGATCGGGGAACACTGAAGCTTTCTTT.

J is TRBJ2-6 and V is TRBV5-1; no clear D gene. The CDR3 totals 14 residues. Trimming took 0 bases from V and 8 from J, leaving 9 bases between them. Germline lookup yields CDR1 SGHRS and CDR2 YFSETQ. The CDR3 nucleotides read TGCGCCAGCAGCTTGGTATCCGGGTCCAACGTCCTGACTTTC. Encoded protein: CASSLVSGSNVLTF.

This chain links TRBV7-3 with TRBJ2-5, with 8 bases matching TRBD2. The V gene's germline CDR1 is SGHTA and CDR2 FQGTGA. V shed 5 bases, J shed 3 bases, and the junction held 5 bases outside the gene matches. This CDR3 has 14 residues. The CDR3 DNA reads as TGTGCCAGCAGCCTCCGGGGGGGCGAAGAGACCCAGTACTTC. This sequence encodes CASSLRGGEETQYF.

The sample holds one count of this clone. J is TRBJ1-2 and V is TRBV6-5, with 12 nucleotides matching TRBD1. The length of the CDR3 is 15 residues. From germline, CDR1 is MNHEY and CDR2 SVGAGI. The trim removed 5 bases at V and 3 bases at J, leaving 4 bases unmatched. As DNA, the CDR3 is TGTGCCAGCAGTCCGGGACAGGGGGCTCACTATGGCTACACCTTC. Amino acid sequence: CASSPGQGAHYGYTF.